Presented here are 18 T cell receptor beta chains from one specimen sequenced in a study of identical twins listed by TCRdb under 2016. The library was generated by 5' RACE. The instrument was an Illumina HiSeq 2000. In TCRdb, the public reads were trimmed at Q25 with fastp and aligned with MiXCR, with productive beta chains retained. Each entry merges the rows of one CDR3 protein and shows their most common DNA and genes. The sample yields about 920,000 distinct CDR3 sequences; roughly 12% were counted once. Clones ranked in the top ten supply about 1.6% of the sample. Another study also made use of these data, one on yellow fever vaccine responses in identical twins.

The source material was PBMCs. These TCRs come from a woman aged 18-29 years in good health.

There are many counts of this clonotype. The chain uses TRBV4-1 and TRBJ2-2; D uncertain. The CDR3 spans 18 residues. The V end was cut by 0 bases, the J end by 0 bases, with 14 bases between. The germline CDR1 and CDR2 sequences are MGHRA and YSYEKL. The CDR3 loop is CASSQEGSQAANTGELFF. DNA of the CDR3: TGCGCCAGCAGCCAAGAAGGTAGCCAGGCAGCGAACACCGGGGAGCTGTTTTTT.

The CDR3 protein is CASSKQGSEQYF. The CDR3 bases are TGTGCCAGCAGCAAACAGGGATCCGAGCAGTACTTC. This sequence joins TRBV7-2 and TRBJ2-7; D possibly corresponds to TRBD1 (6 bases). Deletions cut 5 bases from V and 6 bases from J, with 11 bases between. This CDR3 has 12 amino acids. Per the germline V gene, CDR1 is SGHTA and CDR2 is FQGNSA.

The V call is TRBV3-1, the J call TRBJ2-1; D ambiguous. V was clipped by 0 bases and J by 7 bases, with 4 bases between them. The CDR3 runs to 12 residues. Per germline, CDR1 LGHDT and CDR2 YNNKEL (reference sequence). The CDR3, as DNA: TGTGCCAGCAGCCAAGAGGCAAATGAGCAGTTCTTC. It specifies CASSQEANEQFF.

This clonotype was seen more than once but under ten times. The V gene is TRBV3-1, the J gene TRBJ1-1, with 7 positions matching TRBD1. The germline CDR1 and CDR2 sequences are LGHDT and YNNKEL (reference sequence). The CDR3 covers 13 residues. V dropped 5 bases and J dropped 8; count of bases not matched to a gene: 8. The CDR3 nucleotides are TGTGCCAGCAGCTTACGACAGGGCCTGGAAGCTTTCTTT. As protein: CASSLRQGLEAFF.

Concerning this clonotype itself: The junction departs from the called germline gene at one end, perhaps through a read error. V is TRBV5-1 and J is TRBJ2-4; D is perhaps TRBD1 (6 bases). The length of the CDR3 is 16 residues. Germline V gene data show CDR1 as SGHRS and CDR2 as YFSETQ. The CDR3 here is CASSLAGERAQNIQYF. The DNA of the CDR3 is TGCGCCAGCAGCTTGGCAGGGGAGCGAGCCCAAAACATTCAGTACTTC.

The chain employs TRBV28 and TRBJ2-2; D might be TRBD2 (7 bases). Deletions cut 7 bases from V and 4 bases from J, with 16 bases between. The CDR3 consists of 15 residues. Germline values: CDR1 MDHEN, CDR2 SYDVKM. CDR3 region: CASTSGGLGTGELFF. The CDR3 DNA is TGTGCCAGCACGTCGGGGGGCCTTGGCACCGGGGAGCTGTTTTTT. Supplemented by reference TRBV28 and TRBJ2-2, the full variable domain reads DVKVTQSSRYLVKRTGEKVFLECVQDMDHENMFWYRQDPGLGLRLIYFSYDVKMKEKGDIPEGYSVSREKKERFSLILESASTNQTSMYLCASTSGGLGTGELFFGEGSRLTVL.

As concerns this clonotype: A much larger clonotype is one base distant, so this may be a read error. CDR3 sequence: CASRRGNAGELFF. Written as DNA, the CDR3 is TGTGCCAGCAGAAGGGGGAACGCCGGGGAGCTGTTTTTT. V is TRBV13 and J is TRBJ2-2, with D possibly TRBD1 on 6 matching bases. This CDR3 comprises 13 residues. Per the germline V gene, CDR1 is PRHDT and CDR2 is FYEKMQ (reference sequence).

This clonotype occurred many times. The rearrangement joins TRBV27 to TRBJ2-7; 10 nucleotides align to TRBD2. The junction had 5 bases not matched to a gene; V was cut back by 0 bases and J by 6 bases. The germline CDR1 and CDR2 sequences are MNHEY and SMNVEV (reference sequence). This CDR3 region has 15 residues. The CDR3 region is CASSLSSGRAREQYF. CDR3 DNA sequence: TGTGCCAGCAGTTTATCGAGCGGGAGGGCCCGCGAGCAGTACTTC.

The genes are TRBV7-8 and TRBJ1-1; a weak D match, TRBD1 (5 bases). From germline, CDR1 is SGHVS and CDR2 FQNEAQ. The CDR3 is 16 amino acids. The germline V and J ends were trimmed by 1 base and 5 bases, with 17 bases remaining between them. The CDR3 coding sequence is TGTGCCAGCAGCTTAGGGGGTGGGACCGTCTGGACTGAAGCTTTCTTT. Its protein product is CASSLGGGTVWTEAFF.

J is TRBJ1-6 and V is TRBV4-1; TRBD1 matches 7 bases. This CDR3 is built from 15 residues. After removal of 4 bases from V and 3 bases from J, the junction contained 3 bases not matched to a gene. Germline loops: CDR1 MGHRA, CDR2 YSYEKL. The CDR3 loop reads CASSLGTVYNSPLHF. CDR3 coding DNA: TGCGCCAGCAGCCTCGGGACAGTCTATAATTCACCCCTCCACTTT.

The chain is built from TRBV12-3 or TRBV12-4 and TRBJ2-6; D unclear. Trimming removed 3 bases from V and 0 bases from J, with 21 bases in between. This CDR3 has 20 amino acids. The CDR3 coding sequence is TGTGCCAGCAGTTTCTATTATGTGTCCAGAGCACACTCTGGGGCCAACGTCCTGACTTTC. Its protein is CASSFYYVSRAHSGANVLTF.

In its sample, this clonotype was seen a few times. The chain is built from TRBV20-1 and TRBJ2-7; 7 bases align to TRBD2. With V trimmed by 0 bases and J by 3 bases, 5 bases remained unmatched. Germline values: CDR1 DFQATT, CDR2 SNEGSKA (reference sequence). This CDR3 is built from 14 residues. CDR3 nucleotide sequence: TGCAGTGCTAGAGATGGGGAGGGGCTCTACGAGCAGTACTTC. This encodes CSARDGEGLYEQYF.

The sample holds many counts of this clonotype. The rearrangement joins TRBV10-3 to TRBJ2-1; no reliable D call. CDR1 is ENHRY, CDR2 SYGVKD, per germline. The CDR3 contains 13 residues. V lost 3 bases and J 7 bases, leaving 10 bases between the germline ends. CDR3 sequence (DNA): TGTGCCATCAGTGATGGTGTCAGGAATGAGCAGTTCTTC. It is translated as CAISDGVRNEQFF.

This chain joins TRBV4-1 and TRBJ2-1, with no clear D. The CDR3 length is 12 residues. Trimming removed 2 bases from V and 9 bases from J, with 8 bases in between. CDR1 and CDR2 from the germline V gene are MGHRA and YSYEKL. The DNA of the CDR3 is TGCGCCAGCAGCCAAACCAGTAGTGAGCAGTTCTTC. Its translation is CASSQTSSEQFF.

DNA for the CDR3: TGCAGCTACATCCTCGGTCGGTTCGAGACCCAGTACTTC. Amino acid sequence: CSYILGRFETQYF. The gene calls are TRBV29-1 and TRBJ2-5; no firm D call. This CDR3 region has 13 residues. Germline V gene data show CDR1 as SQVTM and CDR2 as ANQGSEA. Trimming stripped 8 bases from V and 5 bases from J, with 18 bases between.

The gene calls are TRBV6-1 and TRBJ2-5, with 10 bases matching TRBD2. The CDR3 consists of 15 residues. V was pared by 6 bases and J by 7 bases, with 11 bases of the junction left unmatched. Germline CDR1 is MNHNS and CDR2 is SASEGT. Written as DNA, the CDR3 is TGTGCCAGCAGCCCTAGCGGGGGCCGCGGTGGGACCCAGTACTTC. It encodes CASSPSGGRGGTQYF.

CDR3 nucleotide sequence: TGTGCCAGCAGCTCATCCCCTCCCTCTGGGGCCAACGTCCTGACTTTC. Amino acids: CASSSSPPSGANVLTF. The chain carries TRBV5-5 and TRBJ2-6; D not resolved. The CDR3 runs to 16 residues. CDR1 and CDR2 (germline): SGHKS, YYEKEE (reference sequence). Trimming cost V 3 bases and J 0 bases, with 10 bases left between them.

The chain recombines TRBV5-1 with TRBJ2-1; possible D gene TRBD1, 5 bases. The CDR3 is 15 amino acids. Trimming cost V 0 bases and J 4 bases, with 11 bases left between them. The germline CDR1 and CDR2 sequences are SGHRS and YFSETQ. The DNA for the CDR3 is TGCGCCAGCAGCTTGGCGTTGACAGCTTACAATGAGCAGTTCTTC. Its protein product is CASSLALTAYNEQFF.